These 32 T cell receptor beta chains came from one sample sequenced in a study of T cell responses to AZD1222 COVID-19 vaccine. The assay was immunoSEQ multiplex PCR, and TCRdb's table has in-frame clones only and misses some. The sample yields 150,000 to 200,000 clones, about 86% seen once. The specimen comprised peripheral blood, sampled 28 days after the second AZD1222 dose. These receptors were taken from an adult who received the AZD1222 COVID-19 vaccine.

The chain uses TRBV25-1 and TRBJ1-2, with TRBD1 identical over 9 bases. Germline V gene sequence: CDR1 MGHDK, CDR2 SYGVNS. The ends lost 6 bases at V and 4 bases at J; junction bases unmatched: 6. CDR3 length: 14 residues. The CDR3 bases are TGTGCCAGCAGCTCGGGACAGGGAATCTATGGCTACACCTTC. Amino acid sequence: CASSSGQGIYGYTF.

J is TRBJ2-1 and V is TRBV2, with TRBD2 matching over 14 bases. The length of the CDR3 is 19 residues. The junction had 10 bases not matched to a gene; V was cut back by 6 bases and J by 0 bases. The germline CDR1 and CDR2 sequences are SNHLY and FYNNEI. The CDR3 bases are TGTGCCAGCAGCGTCCCAAGGACTAGCGGGGGGAGCTCCTACAATGAGCAGTTCTTC. It encodes CASSVPRTSGGSSYNEQFF.

The chain links TRBV5-1 to TRBJ1-1, with 7 nucleotides matching TRBD1. V gave up 4 bases and J gave up 2 bases; unmatched junction bases: 8. The CDR3 totals 15 residues. Germline loops: CDR1 SGHRS, CDR2 YFSETQ. The CDR3 coding sequence is TGCGCCAGCAGCAGCTCGACAGGGTCCAACACTGAAGCTTTCTTT. It specifies CASSSSTGSNTEAFF.

This chain uses TRBV13 with TRBJ2-7, with 11 bases fitting TRBD2. In germline, CDR1 is PRHDT, CDR2 FYEKMQ (reference sequence). The CDR3 covers 15 residues. With V trimmed by 5 bases and J by 6 bases, 9 bases remained unmatched. CDR3 coding DNA: TGTGCCAGCAGCCTTAGCGGGGGGGCCCTCAGCGAGCAGTACTTC. It is translated as CASSLSGGALSEQYF.

The chain couples TRBV7-2 to TRBJ1-2; D uncertain. V was pared by 1 base and J by 0 bases, with 15 bases between. There are 17 residues in the CDR3. Germline CDR1 SGHTA, CDR2 FQGNSA. Written as DNA, the CDR3 is TGTGCCAGCAGCTTAGAAGTGCTCAGGCTTACTAACTATGGCTACACCTTC. Translated, it gives CASSLEVLRLTNYGYTF.

The genes are TRBV6-5 and TRBJ1-1; no clear D gene. V was pared by 0 bases and J by 8 bases, with 7 bases between. The CDR3 spans 12 residues. The germline CDR1 and CDR2 sequences are MNHEY and SVGAGI. The CDR3 loop is CASSYSGGEAFF. The CDR3 DNA sequence: TGTGCCAGCAGTTACTCTGGCGGGGAAGCTTTCTTT.

This clone was found once. The gene calls are TRBV6-5 and TRBJ1-5, with 7 positions matching TRBD1. This CDR3 region has 12 residues. Germline V gene data show CDR1 as MNHEY and CDR2 as SVGAGI. The V gene end was trimmed by 8 bases and the J gene end by 11 bases; junction bases not matched to a gene: 9. Here the CDR3 reads CASDREGQSQHF. The CDR3, as DNA: TGTGCCAGCGACAGGGAGGGCCAGTCCCAGCATTTT.

This clone has a single count. This chain connects TRBV5-1 to TRBJ2-5, with a tentative D call TRBD1 (6 bases). In germline, CDR1 is SGHRS, CDR2 YFSETQ. There are 14 residues in the CDR3. Between the trimmed V and J ends, which lost 1 base and 4 bases, there was a span of 11 bases. The CDR3 DNA reads as TGCGCCAGCAGCTTGTTGGAAGGGGGAGAGACCCAGTACTTC. This translates into CASSLLEGGETQYF.

The V gene is TRBV19, the J gene TRBJ1-5, with D perhaps TRBD1 (5 bases). CDR3 length: 14 amino acids. Germline assignment: CDR1 LNHDA and CDR2 SQIVND (reference sequence). Deletions cut 5 bases from V and 2 bases from J, with 10 bases between. The CDR3 bases are TGTGCCAGTAGTCCGGGGGGACGCAATCAGCCCCAGCATTTT. Amino acid sequence: CASSPGGRNQPQHF.

This sequence joins TRBV23-1 and TRBJ1-2; D gene ambiguous. TRBV23-1 is filed as an ORF, its function uncertain. CDR3 size: 18 residues. The V end was cut by 0 bases, the J end by 4 bases, with 21 bases between. CDR3: CASSQSDLRAAHGYGYTF. The CDR3 region has the DNA TGCGCCAGCAGTCAATCGGATTTGAGGGCAGCTCACGGCTATGGCTACACCTTC.

This chain links TRBV5-1 with TRBJ1-4, with 9 bases lining up with TRBD1. The CDR3 sequence is 14 residues long. Germline V gives CDR1 SGHRS, CDR2 YFSETQ. V lost 7 bases and J lost 8; bases outside the gene matches: 9. CDR3 nucleotide sequence: TGCGCCAGCCGGTCCGGGACAGGGACGGAAAAACTGTTTTTT. This gives the protein CASRSGTGTEKLFF. The complete variable domain, with remaining parts taken from reference TRBV5-1 and TRBJ1-4, reads KAGVTQTPRYLIKTRGQQVTLSCSPISGHRSVSWYQQTPGQGLQFLFEYFSETQRNKGNFPGRFSGRQFSNSRSEMNVSTLELGDSALYLCASRSGTGTEKLFFGSGTQLSVL.

The chain couples TRBV29-1 to TRBJ2-5, with 7 bases identical to TRBD1. After removal of 4 bases from V and 2 bases from J, the junction contained 7 bases not matched to a gene. The germline V gene has CDR1 SQVTM and CDR2 ANQGSEA. The CDR3 spans 14 residues. The chain's CDR3 is CSVARGRDQETQYF. Here the CDR3 DNA reads TGCAGCGTTGCTAGGGGGCGAGATCAAGAGACCCAGTACTTC.

This clone was counted a few times. The chain uses TRBV2 and TRBJ2-7; D is uncertain. The CDR3 sequence is 14 residues long. The germline V gene encodes CDR1 SNHLY and CDR2 FYNNEI. V was shortened by 4 bases and J by 3 bases, with 13 bases between the two germline ends. The CDR3 nucleotides read TGTGCCAGCAGTGGAATGACAATCTACTACGAGCAGTACTTC. Amino acids: CASSGMTIYYEQYF.

This clone was recorded only once. This chain's CDR3 is CASSPTRGGHTEAFF. The CDR3 nucleotides are TGTGCCAGCAGTCCAACAAGGGGTGGGCACACTGAAGCTTTCTTT. The chain uses TRBV6-5 and TRBJ1-1, with TRBD1 as a possible D gene (5 bases). Germline V gene lookup returns CDR1 MNHEY and CDR2 SVGAGI. CDR3 length: 15 amino acids. V lost 5 bases, J lost 3 bases, and 16 bases lay in between.

The chain links TRBV6-1 to TRBJ2-5, with TRBD1 matching 8 bases. This CDR3 has 15 residues. V lost 3 bases, J lost 5 bases, and 8 bases stayed unmatched. CDR1 and CDR2 (germline): MNHNS, SASEGT. CDR3 in amino acids: CASSDGQGAPETQYF. CDR3 coding DNA: TGTGCCAGCAGTGACGGACAGGGCGCCCCTGAGACCCAGTACTTC.

This chain joins TRBV30 and TRBJ1-6; D call uncertain. Germline CDR1 reads GTSNPN; CDR2 reads SVGIG (reference sequence). The CDR3 covers 18 residues. Trimming pared 1 base from V and 7 bases from J, leaving 23 bases between. In DNA form, the CDR3 reads TGTGCCTGGAGTGCCCGAGGAGGGATTGGCCTGATAAATTCACCCCTCCACTTT. Protein product: CAWSARGGIGLINSPLHF.

The chain is built from TRBV14 and TRBJ2-1; 8 bases are a match to TRBD1. Looked up from germline, CDR1 is SGHDN and CDR2 is FVKESK. V dropped 4 bases and J dropped 0; count of bases not matched to a gene: 2. The CDR3 length is 15 residues. CDR3 region: CASSPDRASYNEQFF. The CDR3, as DNA: TGTGCCAGCAGCCCGGACAGGGCCTCCTACAATGAGCAGTTCTTC.

A single count supports this clone. The J gene is TRBJ2-3, the V gene TRBV7-8, with D perhaps matching TRBD1 (6 bases). Germline values: CDR1 SGHVS, CDR2 FQNEAQ. CDR3 size: 17 residues. Between the trimmed V and J ends, which lost 0 bases and 1 base, there was a span of 14 bases. The CDR3 DNA follows: TGTGCCAGCAGCTTAGCGGTCCAGGGGATGGGCACAGATACGCAGTATTTT. Protein sequence: CASSLAVQGMGTDTQYF.

The sample holds a few counts of this clone. This chain joins TRBV6-5 and TRBJ1-5; D is ambiguous. CDR1 is MNHEY, CDR2 SVGAGI, per germline. V gave up 8 bases and J gave up 7 bases, with 9 bases separating them. The CDR3 sequence is 11 residues long. CDR3 DNA: TGTGCCAGCGGGGTTTGGCAGCCCCAGCATTTT. Protein: CASGVWQPQHF.

The chain links TRBV6-5 to TRBJ1-1, with TRBD1 identical over 9 bases. The CDR3 is 14 amino acids. The J segment lost 4 bases and the V segment lost 7 bases, leaving 7 bases of the junction unmatched. Germline V gene data show CDR1 as MNHEY and CDR2 as SVGAGI. The CDR3 DNA reads TGTGCCAGCACCTTGACAGGGGGGAGCACTGAAGCTTTCTTT. This codes for CASTLTGGSTEAFF.

The chain joins TRBV11-2 to TRBJ1-1; possibly TRBD1 for D (5 bases). The CDR3 has 15 residues. Germline assignment: CDR1 SGHAT and CDR2 FQNNGV. V was trimmed by 1 base and J by 1 base, leaving 10 bases between them. CDR3 region: CASSLALGQNTEAFF. The CDR3 region has the DNA TGTGCCAGCAGCTTAGCTTTAGGACAGAACACTGAAGCTTTCTTT. The variable domain in full, with the rest retrieved from reference TRBV11-2 and TRBJ1-1, is EAGVAQSPRYKIIEKRQSVAFWCNPISGHATLYWYQQILGQGPKLLIQFQNNGVVDDSQLPKDRFSAERLKGVDSTLKIQPAKLEDSAVYLCASSLALGQNTEAFFGQGTRLTVV.

The genes are TRBV14 and TRBJ2-2; D is possibly TRBD1 (6 bases). This CDR3 has 15 amino acids. V lost 4 bases and J lost 4, with 13 bases in between. Germline values: CDR1 SGHDN, CDR2 FVKESK. The CDR3 loop is CASSLQGWGTGELFF. The CDR3 DNA reads as TGTGCCAGCAGCCTACAGGGTTGGGGCACCGGGGAGCTGTTTTTT.

V gene TRBV5-4 combines with J gene TRBJ1-2; perhaps TRBD1 as D (5 bases). CDR3 length: 14 residues. Germline V gene data show CDR1 as SGHNT and CDR2 as YYREEE (reference sequence). Trimming cost V 5 bases and J 3 bases, with 14 bases left between them. CDR3 sequence (DNA): TGTGCCAGCAGGGGACTGGGGGGTGACTATGGCTACACCTTC. Residues: CASRGLGGDYGYTF.

V gene TRBV3-1 (or the pseudogene TRBV3-2) combines with J gene TRBJ1-3; D is undetermined. Looked up from germline, CDR1 is LGHDT and CDR2 is YNNKEL (reference sequence). The CDR3 loop spans 14 amino acids. Trimming shortened V by 2 bases and J by 0 bases, and 5 bases separated the two germline ends. CDR3 bases: TGTGCCAGCAGCCAAAGCCGCTCTGGAAACACCATATATTTT. It yields the protein CASSQSRSGNTIYF.

V is TRBV4-3 and J is TRBJ2-2; D unresolved. This CDR3 has 13 residues. The germline gives CDR1 LGHNA, CDR2 YSLEER. The germline V and J ends were trimmed by 1 base and 4 bases, with 4 bases remaining between them. This CDR3 is CASSQAITGELFF. In DNA, the CDR3 is TGCGCCAGCAGCCAAGCGATCACCGGGGAGCTGTTTTTT.

This chain joins TRBV7-6 and TRBJ1-2; tentative D call: TRBD1 (6 bases). V lost 4 bases and J 5 bases, leaving 17 bases between the germline ends. CDR1 is SGHVS and CDR2 is FNYEAQ in the germline V gene. This CDR3 is 15 amino acids long. CDR3 DNA sequence: TGTGCCAGCAGCTCTGCCACAGGGTATCGGTATGGCTACACCTTC. Amino acid sequence: CASSSATGYRYGYTF.

The chain recombines TRBV19 with TRBJ2-3; unclear D gene. Trimming removed 0 bases at V and 5 bases at J, with 6 bases between. CDR3 length: 13 residues. Germline V gene lookup returns CDR1 LNHDA and CDR2 SQIVND (reference sequence). The CDR3 nucleotides are TGTGCCAGTAGTATAGAAAGGGAAGATACGCAGTATTTT. Translated: CASSIEREDTQYF.

The chain joins TRBV7-8 to TRBJ2-2, with D possibly called TRBD1 or TRBD2 (6 bases each). Trimming left V 5 bases short and J 4 bases short, with 23 bases between. This CDR3 has 18 residues. Germline V gives CDR1 SGHVS, CDR2 FQNEAQ. The CDR3 spells CASSGSRRGARSTGELFF. CDR3 nucleotide sequence: TGTGCCAGCAGCGGTAGTCGGAGGGGGGCCCGAAGCACCGGGGAGCTGTTTTTT.

This chain connects TRBV10-3 to TRBJ2-2; the match to TRBD1 covers 8 bases. Germline V lookup: CDR1 ENHRY, CDR2 SYGVKD. With V trimmed by 3 bases and J by 2 bases, 2 bases remained unmatched. The CDR3 covers 15 residues. The CDR3 loop is CAISEGTGNTGELFF. CDR3 DNA sequence: TGTGCCATCAGTGAAGGGACAGGTAACACCGGGGAGCTGTTTTTT.

V gene TRBV20-1 combines with J gene TRBJ2-3; 10 bases match TRBD2. J was trimmed by 0 bases and V by 5 bases; bases with no gene match: 5. The CDR3 loop spans 15 amino acids. CDR1 DFQATT and CDR2 SNEGSKA come from the germline V gene (reference sequence). This chain's CDR3 is CSARGLADSTDTQYF. The CDR3 nucleotides are TGCAGTGCTCGTGGACTAGCGGATAGCACAGATACGCAGTATTTT.

In DNA, the CDR3 is TGTGCCAGTAGTCCCCGAGACAGGGGGCCTGGGTATGGCTACACCTTC. This translates into CASSPRDRGPGYGYTF. The chain combines TRBV19 with TRBJ1-2; 10 nucleotides match TRBD1. With V trimmed by 5 bases and J by 5 bases, 11 bases remained unmatched. The CDR3 has 16 residues. Per germline, CDR1 LNHDA and CDR2 SQIVND (reference sequence).

The CDR3 coding sequence is TGTGCCAGCAGCCGAATGGGGACAGAAAAACTGTTTTTT. It translates to CASSRMGTEKLFF. V usage is TRBV7-6 and J usage is TRBJ1-4; D may be TRBD1 (6 bases). This CDR3 has 13 amino acids. Germline V gives CDR1 SGHVS, CDR2 FNYEAQ. V lost 5 bases and J 8 bases, leaving 12 bases between the germline ends.